This T cell receptor beta chain is drawn from a study of blood T cells in healthy people across ages. A word on this clonotype: The antigen remains undetermined.

Study-wide points: One million T cells yielded diversity estimates that were considered underestimates.

The second PCR ran roughly 6 to 11 cycles with a sample-barcoded 5' primer and J-beta primers. Each CDR3 protein is one row after TCRdb ran MiXCR on the 5' RACE reads. The table records hundreds of thousands of distinct CDR3 sequences, around 50% of them present only once. This CDR3 spans 14 amino acids. Germline CDR1 reads MNHEY; CDR2 reads SMNVEV (reference sequence). Trimming cost V 8 bases and J 8 bases, with 18 bases left between them. Input material: blood. The rearrangement joins TRBV27 to TRBJ1-4; tentative D call: TRBD1 (5 bases). The receptor's source is a man older than 75 in good health. The CDR3 nucleotides are TGTGCCAGCGGGGTTACGGGGGTTCGCGAAAAACTGTTTTTT. Translation: CASGVTGVREKLFF.